This TCR beta chain was sequenced during a study of blood T cell repertoires in COVID-19. As for the study in general: Samples representing acute and convalescent COVID-19 were sourced from the United States, Italy and Spain. PBMCs, B-cell-depleted T cells, or T cells were the source of the cDNA or gDNA that made up the material.

Germline V gives CDR1 SGHKS, CDR2 YYEKEE (reference sequence). The CDR3 loop spans 13 amino acids. V was trimmed by 5 bases and J by 2 bases, leaving 10 bases between them. The table lists this clone with a few counts. In the source study's methods: Estimation of nucleated cell counts was performed using reference gene primer amplification. Profiled with immunoSEQ multiplex PCR; TCRdb holds only in-frame clones, not every one. The D gene and trimming were derived from the DNA, and the V and J assignments and clone size from that table. The sample includes roughly 53,000 clones, about 85% of them seen just once.

Sequencing input: peripheral blood. This TCR was sampled from a human donor in a cohort sampled during active COVID-19. The J gene is TRBJ1-1, the V gene TRBV5-5, with D unresolved. CDR3 sequence: CASSNSPNTEAFF. In DNA, the CDR3 is TGTGCCAGCAGTAACTCCCCTAACACTGAAGCTTTCTTT.